This entry concerns a single TCR beta chain. V lost 3 bases, J lost 2 bases, and 7 bases stayed unmatched. Germline V lookup: CDR1 SGHVS, CDR2 FQNEAQ. The CDR3 is 17 amino acids. These data originate in a study of early T cells in non-severe SARS-CoV-2 infection. Across the whole study: Chains were not paired, and sequencing was done on bulk RNA from unsorted whole blood.

Unique molecular identifiers were attached to individual cDNA molecules. TCRdb independently ran MiXCR on the 5' RACE reads; one entry per CDR3 protein. This table holds nearly 90,000 distinct CDR3 sequences, about an eighth found once. The sequencing sample was made of whole blood. This TCR was sampled from an adult who was a healthcare worker with PCR-confirmed SARS-CoV-2 infection or an uninfected control (not recorded which). The J gene is TRBJ2-3, the V gene TRBV7-8; 11 nucleotides align to TRBD2. The CDR3 coding sequence is TGTGCCAGCAGCTTCCGGAGACTAGCGGGAACCACAGATACGCAGTATTTT. This translates into CASSFRRLAGTTDTQYF.